What follows are 7 T cell receptor beta chains derived from one specimen sequenced in a study of blood T cell repertoires in COVID-19. TCRdb's table, derived via immunoSEQ multiplex PCR, lists solely in-frame clones and lacks some. The sample has roughly 97,000 clones, approximately 87% seen once. The sequencing sample was made of peripheral blood. These receptors were obtained from a man aged 50 to 59 with acute or convalescent COVID-19.

The chain uses TRBV3-1 (or the pseudogene TRBV3-2) and TRBJ2-5, with 8 bases aligning to TRBD1. The germline V gene has CDR1 LGHDT and CDR2 YNNKEL (reference sequence). The CDR3 consists of 16 residues. V trimming: 4 bases; J trimming: 5 bases; junction bases outside the gene matches: 12. The CDR3 DNA reads as TGTGCCAGCAGCCCCCCTGGTCCCAGGGGGCGTGAGACCCAGTACTTC. It encodes CASSPPGPRGRETQYF.

The chain links TRBV11-2 to TRBJ1-2, with 11 bases fitting TRBD1. J gave up 7 bases and V 5 bases, and 12 bases lay outside the gene matches. Germline V gene lookup returns CDR1 SGHAT and CDR2 FQNNGV. The CDR3 is 16 amino acids. CDR3 nucleotides: TGTGCCAGCAGCCATAGCGGGACAGGGGGAATTGGTGGCTACACCTTC. Its protein product is CASSHSGTGGIGGYTF.

The chain uses TRBV21-1 and TRBJ2-1; the D call of TRBD1 is as the table states it, not checked on the DNA. TRBV21-1 is shown as a pseudogene. There are 16 residues in the CDR3. The CDR3 DNA reads as TGTGCCAGCACTATCCGGGGACAATGCTCCTACAATGAGCAGTTCTTC. Its translation is CASTIRGQCSYNEQFF.

The chain employs TRBV2 and TRBJ2-2; 8 bases line up with TRBD1. Trimming at V came to 0 bases and at J to 5 bases, leaving 2 bases not matched to a gene. Germline V gene sequence: CDR1 SNHLY, CDR2 FYNNEI. The CDR3 is made up of 15 amino acids. For the CDR3, the DNA is TGTGCCAGCAGTGAAGCTGGACAGGGTACCGGGGAGCTGTTTTTT. It is translated as CASSEAGQGTGELFF.

The chain is built from TRBV27 and TRBJ2-7; TRBD2 matches at 9 bases. The CDR3 runs to 16 residues. Germline CDR1 and CDR2: MNHEY and SMNVEV (reference sequence). V lost 2 bases and J lost 3; bases outside the gene matches: 8. The CDR3 is CASSLASSGNLYEQYF. CDR3 DNA sequence: TGTGCCAGCAGTTTAGCGTCTAGCGGGAATCTCTACGAGCAGTACTTC.

The chain is built from TRBV7-8 and TRBJ2-7; D unresolved. Trimming removed 2 bases at V and 2 bases at J, with 13 bases between. Looked up from germline, CDR1 is SGHVS and CDR2 is FQNEAQ. The CDR3 loop spans 15 amino acids. CDR3 in amino acids: CASSLKRGGTYEQYF. CDR3 DNA sequence: TGTGCCAGCAGCTTAAAGAGAGGCGGAACCTACGAGCAGTACTTC.

The chain couples TRBV28 to TRBJ2-7; D is uncertain. From germline, CDR1 is MDHEN and CDR2 SYDVKM. This CDR3 is built from 15 residues. Trimming left V 5 bases short and J 4 bases short, with 18 bases between. CDR3 sequence reads: CASSPPGSRVYEQYF. The DNA for the CDR3 is TGTGCCAGCAGTCCTCCCGGGTCCAGAGTTTACGAGCAGTACTTC.